A single sample gave rise to the 10 T cell receptor beta chains below, sequenced in a study of T cell changes during pregnancy in multiple sclerosis. The data were produced by immunoSEQ multiplex PCR, yet TCRdb's version contains in-frame clones alone and is incomplete. This table holds tens of thousands of clones, less than 90% found once. The source material was CD8+ T cells from peripheral blood mononuclear cells, sampled before pregnancy. The receptors were sampled from a female donor with multiple sclerosis, enrolled in a pregnancy study.

The rearrangement links TRBV13 to TRBJ2-1, with unresolved D. Germline V gene sequence: CDR1 PRHDT, CDR2 FYEKMQ (reference sequence). Trimming left V 0 bases short and J 7 bases short, with 13 bases between. CDR3 size: 15 residues. The DNA of the CDR3 is TGTGCCAGCAGCTTAGGAATGGTAGCTGGTAATGAGCAGTTCTTC. Translated, it gives CASSLGMVAGNEQFF.

The CDR3 DNA reads TGTGCCTGCCAGGGGGCAGATAACACTGAAGCTTTCTTT. This translates into CACQGADNTEAFF. V usage is TRBV30 and J usage is TRBJ1-1; TRBD1 agrees at 8 bases. Per the germline V gene, CDR1 is GTSNPN and CDR2 is SVGIG (reference sequence). The V and J ends lost 6 bases and 2 bases, in that order; junction bases with no gene match: 5. This CDR3 has 13 amino acids.

This clone was seen a few times. J is TRBJ1-6 and V is TRBV19; 8 bases agree with TRBD1. The CDR3 consists of 14 residues. The germline V gene has CDR1 LNHDA and CDR2 SQIVND (reference sequence). V was clipped by 4 bases and J by 8 bases; unmatched bases: 4. This CDR3 reads CASSTTGEYSPLHF. In nucleotides, the CDR3 is TGTGCCAGTAGTACGACAGGGGAGTATTCACCCCTCCACTTT.

This rearrangement joins TRBV6-6 to TRBJ1-3; the D is unclear. V lost 2 bases and J lost 4, with 12 bases in between. Germline V gene sequence: CDR1 MNHNY, CDR2 SVGAGI (reference sequence). CDR3 length equals 15 residues. The CDR3 sequence: CASSYPPGLGNTIYF. DNA of the CDR3: TGTGCCAGCAGTTACCCCCCCGGGTTAGGAAACACCATATATTTT.

CDR3 DNA sequence: TGTGCCAGCCCTTCGTTGGCCGGGACAGGGGAAGGGGATAGCAATCAGCCCCAGCATTTT. Its translation is CASPSLAGTGEGDSNQPQHF. The V gene is TRBV9, the J gene TRBJ1-5; 10 nucleotides agree with TRBD1. The germline V gene encodes CDR1 SGDLS and CDR2 YYNGEE. J lost 0 bases, V lost 7 bases, and 19 bases had no gene match. This CDR3 region has 20 residues.

This clone was observed once. The chain has TRBV15 and TRBJ2-7, with 9 bases aligning to TRBD1. Germline CDR1 LNHNV, CDR2 YYDKDF (reference sequence). The CDR3 is 16 amino acids. V lost 3 bases and J lost 4; bases outside the gene matches: 10. In nucleotides, the CDR3 is TGTGCCACCAGCAGGAAAGGGACAGGGAAAGGATACGAGCAGTACTTC. Residues: CATSRKGTGKGYEQYF.

The rearrangement joins TRBV7-8 to TRBJ2-7; TRBD1 aligns across 7 bases. Per germline, CDR1 SGHVS and CDR2 FQNEAQ. The junction had 7 bases not matched to a gene; V was cut back by 5 bases and J by 0 bases. The CDR3 sequence is 15 residues long. The CDR3: CASSARDRSSYEQYF. Here the CDR3 DNA reads TGTGCCAGCAGCGCCCGGGACAGAAGCTCCTACGAGCAGTACTTC. The whole variable domain, remainder taken from reference TRBV7-8 and TRBJ2-7, is GAGVSQSPRYKVAKRGQDVALRCDPISGHVSLFWYQQALGQGPEFLTYFQNEAQLDKSGLPSDRFFAERPEGSVSTLKIQRTQQEDSAVYLCASSARDRSSYEQYFGPGTRLTVT.

The chain recombines TRBV30 with TRBJ1-1; 9 positions agree with TRBD1. The germline CDR1 and CDR2 sequences are GTSNPN and SVGIG (reference sequence). Trimming cost V 1 base and J 11 bases; bases outside gene matches: 23. The CDR3 contains 18 residues. CDR3 coding DNA: TGTGCCTGGAGTGGTCTTTGGTCGGACAGGGGCCTATCGGGGGCGGCTTTCTTT. This sequence encodes CAWSGLWSDRGLSGAAFF.

The chain combines TRBV9 with TRBJ1-1; 9 nucleotides agree with TRBD1. CDR1 is SGDLS, CDR2 YYNGEE, per germline. The length of the CDR3 is 14 residues. With 4 bases clipped from V and 11 bases from J, the junction kept 12 bases outside the gene matches. The CDR3 DNA sequence: TGTGCCAGCAGCCCGAGGGACAGGGCCGCTGGGGCTTTCTTT. Its translation is CASSPRDRAAGAFF. The complete variable domain, with remaining parts taken from reference TRBV9 and TRBJ1-1, reads DSGVTQTPKHLITATGQRVTLRCSPRSGDLSVYWYQQSLDQGLQFLIQYYNGEERAKGNILERFSAQQFPDLHSELNLSSLELGDSALYFCASSPRDRAAGAFFGQGTRLTVV.

The chain links TRBV7-8 to TRBJ2-5; 10 bases are shared with TRBD2. Germline V gives CDR1 SGHVS, CDR2 FQNEAQ. The V gene end was trimmed by 4 bases and the J gene end by 1 base; junction bases not matched to a gene: 6. The CDR3 length is 16 residues. In DNA, the CDR3 is TGTGCCAGCAGCTCCTGGACTAGCGGAACCCAAGAGACCCAGTACTTC. It encodes CASSSWTSGTQETQYF.